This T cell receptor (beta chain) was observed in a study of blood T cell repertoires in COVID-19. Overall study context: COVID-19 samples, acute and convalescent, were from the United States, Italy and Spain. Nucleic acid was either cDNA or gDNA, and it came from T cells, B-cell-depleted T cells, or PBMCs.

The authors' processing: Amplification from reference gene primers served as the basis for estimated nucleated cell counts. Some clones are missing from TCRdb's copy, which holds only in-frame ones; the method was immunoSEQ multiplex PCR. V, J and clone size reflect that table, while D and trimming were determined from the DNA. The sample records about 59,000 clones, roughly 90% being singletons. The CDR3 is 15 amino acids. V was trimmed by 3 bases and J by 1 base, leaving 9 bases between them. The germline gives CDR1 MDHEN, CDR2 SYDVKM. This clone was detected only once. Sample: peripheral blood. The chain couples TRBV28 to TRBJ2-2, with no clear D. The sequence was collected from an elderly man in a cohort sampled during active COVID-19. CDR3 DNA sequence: TGTGCCAGCAGTTTGTACCAGGTGAACACCGGGGAGCTGTTTTTT. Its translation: CASSLYQVNTGELFF.